These 10 T cell receptor beta chains were all obtained from the same sample, sequenced in a study of Ad26.COV2.S vaccination and SARS-CoV-2 variants. Sequencing was performed with immunoSEQ multiplex PCR; in TCRdb, only in-frame clones are kept and a portion is missing. The data hold around 420,000 clones, with 88% observed a single time. The treatment denotes: around 19 received Ad26.COV2.S at low or high dose, single or two shots; roughly 5 received placebo; per-sample allocation not given. Collection of the samples took place on day 63 after the first injection of vaccine or placebo. The sequencing used peripheral blood, collected in a trial of Ad26.COV2.S vaccine versus placebo. These receptors all come from a person aged 18 to 59 who received the Ad26.COV2.S COVID-19 vaccine or a placebo.

This clone was observed once. J is TRBJ2-3 and V is TRBV24-1, with TRBD2 as a possible D gene (6 bases). CDR1 and CDR2 from the germline V gene are KGHDR and SFDVKD. The CDR3 totals 16 residues. With 4 bases removed from V and 7 bases from J, the gap between germline ends came to 20 bases. The CDR3 sequence is CATSDPGLSPTYTQYF. CDR3 in DNA: TGTGCCACCAGTGACCCGGGACTTAGCCCAACATATACGCAGTATTTT.

This sequence joins TRBV5-4 and TRBJ2-5, with TRBD2 identical over 9 bases. Germline V gives CDR1 SGHNT, CDR2 YYREEE (reference sequence). Trimming at V came to 0 bases and at J to 0 bases, leaving 6 bases not matched to a gene. This CDR3 contains 17 residues. This CDR3 reads CASSLGLAGTYQETQYF. The CDR3 DNA follows: TGTGCCAGCAGCTTGGGGCTAGCGGGGACCTACCAAGAGACCCAGTACTTC.

The chain joins TRBV29-1 to TRBJ2-7, with TRBD1 matching 9 bases. Losses at the gene ends were 0 bases for V and 1 base for J; bases not matched to a gene: 4. Germline CDR1 is SQVTM and CDR2 is ANQGSEA. There are 15 residues in the CDR3. CDR3 residues: CSVEEDRGGSYEQYF. In DNA, the CDR3 is TGCAGCGTTGAAGAGGACAGGGGTGGGTCCTACGAGCAGTACTTC.

The rearrangement uses TRBV7-6 and TRBJ2-2, with 12 nucleotides matching TRBD2. With V trimmed by 2 bases and J by 9 bases, 10 bases remained unmatched. CDR1 and CDR2 (germline): SGHVS, FNYEAQ. This CDR3 spans 17 amino acids. Here the CDR3 reads CASSLLAGGSQSRELFF. The CDR3 nucleotides read TGTGCCAGCAGCTTACTAGCGGGGGGGTCTCAGAGCCGGGAGCTGTTTTTT.

The V call is TRBV30, the J call TRBJ2-3; 13 bases match TRBD2. Germline V gives CDR1 GTSNPN, CDR2 SVGIG (reference sequence). CDR3 length: 14 residues. Trimming removed 3 bases from V and 5 bases from J; junction bases left unmatched: 2. CDR3 protein: CAWSGLAGVDTQYF. The CDR3 DNA sequence: TGTGCCTGGAGCGGACTAGCGGGGGTAGATACGCAGTATTTT.

The chain uses TRBV4-1 and TRBJ1-3; 9 bases align to TRBD1. CDR3 length: 15 residues. Germline CDR1 reads MGHRA; CDR2 reads YSYEKL. V shed 1 base and J 6 bases; nucleotides not matched to a gene: 4. The CDR3 is CASSQVGQGTNTIYF. In DNA, the CDR3 is TGCGCCAGCAGCCAAGTTGGACAGGGGACAAACACCATATATTTT.

The chain combines TRBV7-2 with TRBJ2-5; D assignment may be TRBD1 or TRBD2 (7 bases each). CDR1 SGHTA and CDR2 FQGNSA come from the germline V gene. The ends were cut back, 2 bases at V and 5 bases at J, with 15 bases in the middle. This CDR3 has 15 amino acids. The CDR3 DNA is TGTGCCAGCAGCTTACAGGGGGGGCCCCAGGAGACCCAGTACTTC. Amino acids: CASSLQGGPQETQYF.

In regard to this clone: Within the sample, other DNA sequences also encode this same CDR3. The rearrangement joins TRBV5-1 to TRBJ1-2; possibly TRBD1 for D (5 bases). Germline CDR1 reads SGHRS; CDR2 reads YFSETQ. This CDR3 comprises 14 residues. With 4 bases removed from V and 0 bases from J, the gap between germline ends came to 10 bases. This chain's CDR3 is CASSPGTANYGYTF. CDR3 DNA: TGCGCCAGCAGCCCCGGGACGGCTAACTATGGCTACACCTTC.

This chain joins TRBV30 and TRBJ1-3, with D unresolved. The CDR3 covers 13 residues. The V gene's germline CDR1 is GTSNPN and CDR2 SVGIG (reference sequence). Trimming cost V 4 bases and J 2 bases, with 9 bases left between them. The CDR3 nucleotides are TGTGCCTGGATCCCGACAACTGGAAACACCATATATTTT. It translates to CAWIPTTGNTIYF.

In this sample, this clone turned up once. Other DNA sequences in this sample translate to the same CDR3. The J gene is TRBJ1-6, the V gene TRBV23-1; D not resolved. TRBV23-1 is an ORF for which the function is uncertain. Deletions cut 8 bases from V and 2 bases from J, with 16 bases between. The CDR3 runs 16 residues. This chain's CDR3 is CASGGEEITYNSPLHF. CDR3 coding DNA: TGCGCCAGCGGAGGAGAGGAAATCACCTATAATTCACCCCTCCACTTT.